These 30 T cell receptor beta chains came from one sample sequenced in a study of blood T cells in healthy people across ages. A J-beta primer mix and a sample-barcoded 5' primer were used in a second PCR of about 7 to 12 cycles. TCRdb re-called the 5' RACE reads through MiXCR, storing one row per CDR3 protein. The profile shows 540,000 or so distinct CDR3 sequences, around 24% of them singletons. These sequences were also reported in another study, on T cells of mothers and their children.

The specimen sequenced was blood. All receptors derive from a boy younger than 18 in good health.

Only a few counts were recorded for this clonotype. This sequence joins TRBV28 and TRBJ2-5; D not certain. The end of the DNA is better explained by TRBJ2-1, so the J call may be wrong. CDR1 is MDHEN, CDR2 SYDVKM, per germline. The CDR3 consists of 12 residues. CDR3 nucleotide sequence: TGTGCCAGCAGTCCCTTTGACAATGAGCAGTTCTTC. The encoded protein is CASSPFDNEQFF.

This clonotype was detected many times. The rearrangement uses TRBV28 and TRBJ2-5, with TRBD2 matching over 15 bases. The J call may be in error: the DNA end matches TRBJ2-7 better. The CDR3 contains 15 residues. In germline, CDR1 is MDHEN, CDR2 SYDVKM. The chain's CDR3 is CASSARTSGGDEQYF. The CDR3 DNA is TGTGCCAGCAGTGCGCGGACTAGCGGGGGGGACGAGCAGTACTTC.

The gene calls are TRBV5-1 and TRBJ2-5; TRBD2 matches at 9 bases. Germline lookup yields CDR1 SGHRS and CDR2 YFSETQ. CDR3 size: 16 residues. V lost 0 bases to trimming and J lost 5 bases; unmatched junction nucleotides: 8. The CDR3, as DNA: TGCGCCAGCAGCTTGGTACCTAGCGGGGCCGGGGAGACCCAGTACTTC. Amino acid sequence: CASSLVPSGAGETQYF.

V usage is TRBV9 and J usage is TRBJ1-1; TRBD1 might be the D (6 bases). V lost 3 bases and J lost 3, with 9 bases in between. This CDR3 spans 13 amino acids. CDR1 and CDR2 (germline): SGDLS, YYNGEE. CDR3 sequence reads: CASSEGDHTEAFF. The CDR3 nucleotides read TGTGCCAGCAGCGAGGGGGATCACACTGAAGCTTTCTTT.

The V and J genes are TRBV6-2 or TRBV6-3 and TRBJ1-6, with a tentative D call TRBD1 (5 bases). Germline V lookup: CDR1 MNHEY, CDR2 SVGEGT. This CDR3 has 14 residues. The germline V and J ends were trimmed by 2 bases and 10 bases, with 12 bases remaining between them. The CDR3 loop is CASSYVGEGSPLHF. CDR3 bases: TGTGCCAGCAGTTACGTGGGAGAGGGGTCACCCCTCCACTTT.

V gene TRBV6-2 or TRBV6-3 combines with J gene TRBJ1-2; D not certain. Trimming left V 2 bases short and J 4 bases short, with 14 bases between. The CDR3 extends over 15 amino acids. The V gene's germline CDR1 is MNHEY and CDR2 SVGEGT. The CDR3 loop is CASSYAARLLYGYTF. The CDR3 DNA is TGTGCCAGCAGTTACGCGGCCCGCCTCCTCTATGGCTACACCTTC.

This clonotype came up once. This chain connects TRBV4-1 to TRBJ1-2, with TRBD1 matching over 7 bases. This CDR3 comprises 19 residues. The V segment lost 1 base and the J segment 2 bases; nucleotides outside the gene matches: 16. Per germline, CDR1 MGHRA and CDR2 YSYEKL. The CDR3 DNA is TGCGCCAGCAGCCAAGGGACCCTAAACAGGGGTAAATACAACTATGGCTACACCTTC. This gives the protein CASSQGTLNRGKYNYGYTF.

This clonotype has a single count. A read error may explain this, as a much larger clone is one base away. This chain uses TRBV29-1 with TRBJ2-5, with TRBD2 matching 8 bases. The CDR3 extends over 13 amino acids. The germline CDR1 and CDR2 sequences are SQVTM and ANQGSEA. DNA for the CDR3: TGCAGTGCTGAGAGGACTAGCCAAGAGACCCAGCACTTC. Its translation: CSAERTSQETQHF. The full variable domain, its missing parts supplied by reference TRBV29-1 and TRBJ2-5, is SAVISQKPSRDICQRGTSLTIQCQVDSQVTMMFWYRQQPGQSLTLIATANQGSEATYESGFVIDKFPISRPNLTFSTLTVSNMSPEDSSIYLCSAERTSQETQHFGPGTRLLVL.

This clonotype was seen more than once but under ten times. The V gene is TRBV7-8, the J gene TRBJ2-3; D tentatively reads TRBD1 or TRBD2 (5 bases each). V shed 4 bases and J shed 3 bases, with 23 bases lying between them. The CDR3 spans 18 residues. Germline assignment: CDR1 SGHVS and CDR2 FQNEAQ. CDR3 nucleotides: TGTGCCAGCAGCTCACCCAGGCCCTTCGGGGCCCCAACAGATACGCAGTATTTT. Translation: CASSSPRPFGAPTDTQYF.

The rearrangement joins TRBV7-2 to TRBJ2-7; no clear D gene. The ends were cut back, 1 base at V and 2 bases at J, with 12 bases in the middle. Germline CDR1 reads SGHTA; CDR2 reads FQGNSA. The CDR3 has 15 residues. CDR3 in amino acids: CASSLEVAIPYEQYF. CDR3 nucleotide sequence: TGTGCCAGCAGCTTAGAGGTGGCCATACCCTACGAGCAGTACTTC.

This clonotype was observed a handful of times. The chain is built from TRBV5-6 and TRBJ2-1; 9 bases map to TRBD2. Per germline, CDR1 SGHDT and CDR2 YYEEEE. There are 15 residues in the CDR3. The junction had 9 bases not matched to a gene; V was cut back by 2 bases and J by 9 bases. The CDR3 sequence is CASSFLAGLASEQFF. The CDR3 region has the DNA TGTGCCAGCAGCTTCCTAGCGGGATTGGCTAGTGAGCAGTTCTTC.

As regards this clonotype: One junction end does not reproduce the germline sequence, and a read error may be involved. CDR3 amino acids: CACSLNSLTGEKLFF. Written as DNA, the CDR3 is TGTGCCTGCAGTTTAAACTCCCTGACTGGTGAAAAACTGTTTTTT. The chain joins TRBV27 to TRBJ1-4; D unresolved. This CDR3 has 15 amino acids. Germline V lookup: CDR1 MNHEY, CDR2 SMNVEV (reference sequence).

The CDR3 region has the DNA TGTGCCAGCAGTTTATTAGGGCGCAATTCACCCCTCCACTTT. Translation gives CASSLLGRNSPLHF. V usage is TRBV12-3 or TRBV12-4 and J usage is TRBJ1-6; no clear D. This CDR3 comprises 14 residues. V shed 2 bases and J shed 7 bases, with 9 bases lying between them.

This clonotype showed up just a few times. V and J are TRBV4-3 and TRBJ2-3, with TRBD1 identical over 8 bases. CDR3 size: 15 residues. Trimming removed 0 bases from V and 8 bases from J; junction bases left unmatched: 7. Germline assignment: CDR1 LGHNA and CDR2 YSLEER. The CDR3 protein is CASSQEGRGRGTQYF. In DNA form, the CDR3 reads TGCGCCAGCAGCCAAGAGGGCAGGGGGCGCGGTACGCAGTATTTT.

CDR3 DNA: TGTGCCAGCTACAACAGACAGGGGGCAGATACGCAGTATTTT. Protein product: CASYNRQGADTQYF. V and J are TRBV6-1 and TRBJ2-3; 9 nucleotides agree with TRBD1. Per the germline V gene, CDR1 is MNHNS and CDR2 is SASEGT. The CDR3 extends over 14 amino acids. Germline trimming cut 8 bases from V and 4 bases from J; bases unmatched to any gene: 7.

This clonotype has just a few counts. The chain couples TRBV13 to TRBJ2-7; tentatively, D is TRBD1 or TRBD2 (5 bases each). The CDR3 has 16 residues. The germline V and J ends were trimmed by 0 bases and 2 bases, with 14 bases remaining between them. Per the germline V gene, CDR1 is PRHDT and CDR2 is FYEKMQ (reference sequence). For the CDR3, the DNA is TGTGCCAGCAGCTTAGGGGGACCGCTTACGACCTACGAGCAGTACTTC. It specifies CASSLGGPLTTYEQYF.

The sample holds a few counts of this clonotype. The chain has TRBV14 and TRBJ1-1; weak D call: TRBD1 (5 bases). The germline V gene has CDR1 SGHDN and CDR2 FVKESK. This CDR3 is 13 amino acids long. V dropped 2 bases and J dropped 4 bases, with 8 bases sitting between them. The CDR3 spells CASSQQGVTEAFF. The CDR3, as DNA: TGTGCCAGCAGCCAACAGGGAGTCACTGAAGCTTTCTTT.

The J gene is TRBJ2-3, the V gene TRBV29-1; D is unresolved. With 8 bases removed from V and 1 base from J, the gap between germline ends came to 13 bases. The CDR3 is 13 amino acids. Germline V gives CDR1 SQVTM, CDR2 ANQGSEA. The CDR3 is CSTSTRGTDTQYF. The DNA of the CDR3 is TGCAGCACGAGTACAAGGGGCACAGATACGCAGTATTTT.

This chain's CDR3 is CASSYVATNEKLFF. DNA for the CDR3: TGTGCCAGCAGCTATGTGGCAACTAATGAAAAACTGTTTTTT. This chain uses TRBV28 with TRBJ1-4; D gene unclear. This CDR3 has 14 residues. V was clipped by 6 bases and J by 0 bases, with 8 bases between them. CDR1 is MDHEN, CDR2 SYDVKM, per germline. The full variable domain, in which reference TRBV28 and TRBJ1-4 provide the parts outside the CDR3, is DVKVTQSSRYLVKRTGEKVFLECVQDMDHENMFWYRQDPGLGLRLIYFSYDVKMKEKGDIPEGYSVSREKKERFSLILESASTNQTSMYLCASSYVATNEKLFFGSGTQLSVL.

V usage is TRBV6-5 and J usage is TRBJ2-3; no clear D. The germline V and J ends were trimmed by 4 bases and 7 bases, with 12 bases remaining between them. Per germline, CDR1 MNHEY and CDR2 SVGAGI. CDR3 length: 13 amino acids. The CDR3: CASSSGRTNTQYF. CDR3 DNA sequence: TGTGCCAGCAGTTCCGGACGTACGAATACGCAGTATTTT.

DNA for the CDR3: TGTGCCAGTAGTATCACAGGGGCAAGCAATCAGCCCCAGCATTTT. Translation: CASSITGASNQPQHF. This chain joins TRBV19 and TRBJ1-5, with 7 bases that match TRBD1. V gave up 3 bases and J gave up 1 base; unmatched junction bases: 3. The germline V gene has CDR1 LNHDA and CDR2 SQIVND (reference sequence). The CDR3 runs to 15 residues.

V usage is TRBV6-2 or TRBV6-3 and J usage is TRBJ2-3; TRBD2 matches 7 bases. The CDR3 is 15 residues long. The V segment lost 5 bases and the J segment 4 bases; nucleotides outside the gene matches: 9. In germline, CDR1 is MNHEY, CDR2 SVGEGT. The chain's CDR3 is CASSDENAGADTQYF. In DNA, the CDR3 is TGTGCCAGCAGTGACGAGAACGCGGGAGCAGATACGCAGTATTTT.

This clonotype was observed a few times. The V call is TRBV7-2, the J call TRBJ1-2, with 8 bases lining up with TRBD1. V lost 5 bases and J lost 13; bases outside the gene matches: 21. Germline lookup yields CDR1 SGHTA and CDR2 FQGNSA. The CDR3 is 16 residues long. For the CDR3, the DNA is TGTGCCAGCAGCATCGACCGGGCAGGGGGCCCCAGTGCGGGCACCTTC. Residues: CASSIDRAGGPSAGTF.

This clonotype has a handful of counts. J is TRBJ1-2 and V is TRBV11-2, with 8 positions matching TRBD1. The CDR3 loop spans 18 amino acids. Germline assignment: CDR1 SGHAT and CDR2 FQNNGV. V dropped 1 base and J dropped 5; count of bases not matched to a gene: 15. CDR3 amino acids: CASSLGVGRGPQGYGYTF. In nucleotides, the CDR3 is TGTGCCAGCAGCTTAGGGGTCGGCAGGGGGCCTCAAGGTTATGGCTACACCTTC.

V usage is TRBV5-1 and J usage is TRBJ1-5, with TRBD1 as a possible D gene (5 bases). Trimming stripped 2 bases from V and 7 bases from J, with 16 bases between. Looked up from germline, CDR1 is SGHRS and CDR2 is YFSETQ. The CDR3 consists of 15 residues. This CDR3 is CASSFTGGSGQPQHF. CDR3 sequence (DNA): TGCGCCAGCAGCTTTACAGGAGGCTCGGGGCAGCCCCAGCATTTT.

This clonotype was picked up many times. The chain has TRBV20-1 and TRBJ2-5, with D perhaps TRBD1 (5 bases). Germline CDR1 is DFQATT and CDR2 is SNEGSKA (reference sequence). This CDR3 spans 13 amino acids. Trimming removed 4 bases from V and 4 bases from J, with 13 bases in between. CDR3 coding DNA: TGCAGTGCTAAGGGGCTGGGCCCAGAGACCCAGTACTTC. Its protein is CSAKGLGPETQYF.

This clonotype was observed at least ten times. The rearrangement uses TRBV3-1 and TRBJ1-2; D is possibly TRBD1 (5 bases). The CDR3 has 16 residues. Germline loops: CDR1 LGHDT, CDR2 YNNKEL (reference sequence). Trimming stripped 3 bases from V and 3 bases from J, with 17 bases between. DNA of the CDR3: TGTGCCAGCAGCCACGCCCGGGCGGGAGGGGACTATGGCTACACCTTC. This encodes CASSHARAGGDYGYTF.

The chain links TRBV9 to TRBJ2-1; unclear D gene. The germline gives CDR1 SGDLS, CDR2 YYNGEE. V lost 4 bases and J 8 bases, leaving 10 bases between the germline ends. The CDR3 is 12 amino acids. CDR3 loop: CASSTSPDEQFF. CDR3 sequence (DNA): TGTGCCAGCAGCACCAGTCCGGATGAGCAGTTCTTC.

This rearrangement joins TRBV24-1 to TRBJ2-5; TRBD1 or TRBD2 may be the D gene (5 bases each). The tail of the sequence fits TRBJ2-1 better, so the J call may be wrong. The CDR3 sequence is 14 residues long. CDR1 and CDR2 from the germline V gene are KGHDR and SFDVKD. The CDR3 DNA is TGTGCCACCAGTGATTTGCATGAGGGGAATGAGCAGTTCTTC. It encodes CATSDLHEGNEQFF.

J is TRBJ2-5 and V is TRBV7-8; tentatively, D is TRBD1 (5 bases). The J call is doubtful: the DNA matches TRBJ2-1 better. Germline V gene lookup returns CDR1 SGHVS and CDR2 FQNEAQ. The CDR3 runs to 14 residues. CDR3 in amino acids: CASSLAIRVDEQFF. The CDR3 nucleotides are TGTGCCAGCAGCTTAGCTATCAGGGTCGATGAGCAGTTCTTC.